These T cell receptor beta chains were read from a single sample in a study of cytomegalovirus exposure and HLA in healthy donors. Assay used: immunoSEQ multiplex PCR; TCRdb lists only in-frame clones, some missing. Of approximately 99,000 clones in the sample, around 82% are singletons; the top ten hold roughly 3%. Material for sequencing was PBMCs. These receptors were obtained from a woman younger than 30 in good health and CMV-seronegative. Each CDR3 is given with its conserved first and last residue. Each record gives: V gene, clone size, D gene, J gene, CDR3 DNA, CDR3 protein. The D gene is left open where the match is weak. Rows may omit the clone size; those that give it use once, few, many or a size class.

TRBV29-1	-	-	TRBJ2-7	TGCAGCGTTGAGACAGGAATCTCCTACGAGCAGTACTTC	CSVETGISYEQYF
TRBV7-9	-	TRBD1	TRBJ1-4	TGTGCCAGGGGGCCGACAGGGTGGGAAAAACTGTTTTTT	CARGPTGWEKLFF
TRBV6-4	once	TRBD1	TRBJ1-2	TGTGCCAGCAGTGACCTGACAGGGGGTGGCTACACCTTC	CASSDLTGGGYTF
TRBV11-2	-	TRBD1	TRBJ2-3	TGTGCCAGCAGCTTAAAGGGGGCGACGACAGATACGCAGTATTTT	CASSLKGATTDTQYF
TRBV9	-	TRBD2	TRBJ2-3	TGTGCCAGCAGCGTAGACATTGTGGGGGGGACAGATACGCAGTATTTT	CASSVDIVGGTDTQYF
TRBV2	-	TRBD1	TRBJ1-1	TGTGCCAGCAGTGACACACCTCGGACAGGGTGGGCTGAAGCTTTCTTT	CASSDTPRTGWAEAFF
TRBV27	-	-	TRBJ1-1	TGTGCCAGCAGTTCAGGACAGTACACTGAAGCTTTCTTT	CASSSGQYTEAFF
TRBV9	-	-	TRBJ1-2	TGTGCCAGCAGCAAAAATGTGAGGGTCGGGTTGGATGGCTACACCTTC	CASSKNVRVGLDGYTF
TRBV29-1	-	-	TRBJ2-7	TGCAGCGTTGAAGATGGTACAGTTTCCTACGAGCAGTACTTC	CSVEDGTVSYEQYF
TRBV9	-	TRBD2	TRBJ2-3	TGTGCCAGCAGCGCGGGCACGGGGGAGGGGAGCACAGATACGCAGTATTTT	CASSAGTGEGSTDTQYF
TRBV4-2	-	TRBD1	TRBJ1-4	TGTGCCAGCAGCCAAGTGTCAGCAGGGGGCGTAAAAAAACTGTTTTTT	CASSQVSAGGVKKLFF
TRBV5-8	once	TRBD1	TRBJ2-1	TGTGCCAGCAGCTCAGGGACAGTTCACAATGAGCAGTTCTTC	CASSSGTVHNEQFF
TRBV7-9	-	-	TRBJ2-3	TGTGCCAGCAGCCATGGGACTCCGTCAGATACGCAGTATTTT	CASSHGTPSDTQYF
TRBV27	-	-	TRBJ1-3	TGTGCCAGCCGCACGGGGTGGTCTGGAAACACCATATATTTT	CASRTGWSGNTIYF
TRBV27	-	-	TRBJ1-1	TGTGCCAGCGACACATACCCCCGGGGCACTGAAGCTTTCTTT	CASDTYPRGTEAFF
TRBV7-3	-	-	TRBJ2-3	TGTGCCAGCAGCTTTGCGGGGGCTAGCACAGATACGCAGTATTTT	CASSFAGASTDTQYF
TRBV6-1	-	-	TRBJ1-4	TGTGCCAGCACCCTTCTGGGGGGGCCTAATGAAAAACTGTTTTTT	CASTLLGGPNEKLFF
TRBV2	-	TRBD1	TRBJ1-4	TGTGCCAGCAATGACAGGGTGTATGGTAATGAAAAACTGTTTTTT	CASNDRVYGNEKLFF
TRBV28	-	-	TRBJ1-5	TGTGCCAGCGGAGGACAGAATCAGCCCCAGCATTTT	CASGGQNQPQHF
TRBV6-5	-	TRBD2	TRBJ2-1	TGTGCCAGCAGTTACGTTCTAGCGGGGTATGACAATGAGCAGTTCTTC	CASSYVLAGYDNEQFF
TRBV7-9	-	-	TRBJ1-1	TGTGCCAGCAACCTTTGGACGGGAATGAACACTGAAGCTTTCTTT	CASNLWTGMNTEAFF
TRBV27	-	-	TRBJ2-2	TGTGCCAGCACCGACACCGGGGAGCTGTTTTTT	CASTDTGELFF
TRBV5-4	-	-	TRBJ2-7	TGTGCCAGCAGCTCAGCGCTTTCCTACGAGCAGTACTTC	CASSSALSYEQYF
TRBV6-1	-	-	TRBJ2-5	TGTGCCAGCAGTGACGCCCGGAGGGAGACCCAGTACTTC	CASSDARRETQYF
TRBV6-5	-	-	TRBJ2-6	TGTGCCAGCAGTTCCGGACAGAACTCTGGGGCCAACGTCCTGACTTTC	CASSSGQNSGANVLTF
TRBV5-4	-	-	TRBJ1-2	TGTGCCAGCAGCTTGGCAGGGCCCCTAGGGAACTATGGCTACACCTTC	CASSLAGPLGNYGYTF
TRBV2	-	-	TRBJ1-5	TGTGCCAGCAGTGATAGCCCGACCCGCCATAGCAATCAGCCCCAGCATTTT	CASSDSPTRHSNQPQHF
TRBV7-9	-	-	TRBJ1-5	TGTGCCAGCAGTCTAGGGGGGGAACAGCCCCAGCATTTT	CASSLGGEQPQHF
TRBV9	once	-	TRBJ2-1	TGTGCCAGCAGCGGAAACAGGGCCCCCAATGAGCAGTTCTTC	CASSGNRAPNEQFF
TRBV2	-	-	TRBJ2-7	TGTGCCAGCACAGGACAGTCCTACGAGCAGTACTTC	CASTGQSYEQYF
TRBV6-1	-	-	TRBJ2-7	TGTGCCAGCGGACCGAGGGTTCGCGAGCAGTACTTC	CASGPRVREQYF
TRBV29-1	-	TRBD1	TRBJ2-1	TGCAGCCACAGGACAGGCTACAATGAGCAGTTCTTC	CSHRTGYNEQFF
TRBV28	-	TRBD1	TRBJ1-3	TGTGCCAGCAGAGGGACAGACTCTGGAAACACCATATATTTT	CASRGTDSGNTIYF
TRBV29-1	-	TRBD1	TRBJ2-1	TGCAGCGTAGGACAGGGGTACAATGAGCAGTTCTTC	CSVGQGYNEQFF
TRBV30	-	-	TRBJ1-1	TGTGCCTGGAGGGTCGGGGGGAGCCCTGAAGCTTTCTTT	CAWRVGGSPEAFF
TRBV28	-	-	TRBJ1-1	TGTGCCAGCAGTTTATATCCAGGGATGAACACTGAAGCTTTCTTT	CASSLYPGMNTEAFF
TRBV19	-	TRBD1	TRBJ1-2	TGTGCCAGTACCTTAGGACAGGGCTATGGCTACACCTTC	CASTLGQGYGYTF
TRBV9	-	TRBD1	TRBJ1-1	TGTGCCAGCAGAAGAGGACAGGGGGGCACTGAAGCTTTCTTT	CASRRGQGGTEAFF
TRBV7-8	-	-	TRBJ2-5	TGTGCCCTTGGGGGGAGGCGGACCCAGTACTTC	CALGGRRTQYF
TRBV6-5	-	TRBD1	TRBJ2-7	TGTGCCAGCAGTTCCTACAGGGGATCCTACGAGCAGTACTTC	CASSSYRGSYEQYF
TRBV5-4	-	TRBD1	TRBJ1-2	TGTGCCAGCAGTCCGGACAGGGGTAACTATGGCTACACCTTC	CASSPDRGNYGYTF
TRBV4-2	few	-	TRBJ2-3	TGTGCCAGCAGCCAAGGGACAGTCACAGATACGCAGTATTTT	CASSQGTVTDTQYF
TRBV13	once	-	TRBJ2-3	TGTGCCAGCAGCCTAGGCAGGGTTCCCCCAGATACGCAGTATTTT	CASSLGRVPPDTQYF
TRBV5-6	-	TRBD1	TRBJ2-2	TGTGCCAGCAGCCAAGGTAGACAGGGGGCGCGGACCGGGGAGCTGTTTTTT	CASSQGRQGARTGELFF
TRBV7-8	few	TRBD1	TRBJ2-2	TGTGCCAGCAGCAATACAGGGGGACTGAACACCGGGGAGCTGTTTTTT	CASSNTGGLNTGELFF
TRBV5-1	-	-	TRBJ1-1	TGCGCCAGCAGCTTGTCGGGTGCGGTGAACACTGAAGCTTTCTTT	CASSLSGAVNTEAFF
TRBV10-3	-	TRBD1	TRBJ1-6	TGTGCCATCAGTGAAACCTCCGGGACAGCCAATAATTCACCCCTCCACTTT	CAISETSGTANNSPLHF
TRBV2	-	-	TRBJ2-5	TGTGCCAGCGGGGGGGCCGTCGAGACCCAGTACTTC	CASGGAVETQYF
TRBV7-9	-	-	TRBJ2-2	TGTGCCAGCAGCTTCGACGGGGGAAACACCGGGGAGCTGTTTTTT	CASSFDGGNTGELFF
TRBV27	-	TRBD2	TRBJ2-3	TGTGCCACCATTACGGCTAGCGGGGGTACAGATACGCAGTATTTT	CATITASGGTDTQYF
TRBV9	-	TRBD1	TRBJ1-1	TGTGCCAGCAGCCCCGGGACAGCGCCCGCCACTGAAGCTTTCTTT	CASSPGTAPATEAFF